Listed below are T cell receptor beta chains from one sample, sequenced in a study of T-cell memory formation after mild COVID-19. One entry per CDR3 protein results from TCRdb running MiXCR on the 5' RACE reads. The repertoire holds some 130,000 distinct CDR3 sequences, with 16% as singletons. The source material was PBMCs or a T cell subset sorted from them (not recorded which). The receptors stem from an adult woman who had mild COVID-19 (a few samples of this study predate the infection). Cell type and time point are not known. CDR3s include the opening cysteine and the closing phenylalanine or tryptophan. D genes are given only for firm matches. Clone size, where shown, is once, few, many, or a class for clones that have expanded.

>NA|TRBJ1-6|TRBV20-1|few
CSASSDSNNSPLHF
TGCAGTGCTAGCAGCGATTCGAATAATTCACCCCTCCACTTT
>NA|TRBJ1-1|TRBV7-9|NA
CASSPGGSMNTEAFF
TGTGCCAGCAGCCCGGGGGGGTCCATGAACACTGAAGCTTTCTTT
>NA|TRBJ1-6|TRBV6-6|few
CASSYGLDSPLHF
TGTGCCAGCAGTTACGGGTTGGATTCACCCCTCCACTTT
>TRBD2|TRBJ2-1|TRBV7-8|NA
CASSLGLAGGSYNEQFF
TGTGCCAGCAGCTTAGGCCTAGCGGGTGGATCCTACAATGAGCAGTTCTTC
>TRBD1|TRBJ1-1|TRBV4-3|NA
CASSQDRVFTEAFF
TGCGCCAGCAGCCAGGACAGGGTTTTTACTGAAGCTTTCTTT
>NA|TRBJ2-3|TRBV6-5|NA
CASSYSLVGRADTQYF
TGTGCCAGCAGTTACTCGCTGGTGGGGCGGGCAGATACGCAGTATTTT
>NA|TRBJ1-5|TRBV15|few
CATSRDLAPRGNQPQHF
TGTGCCACCAGCAGAGATCTGGCGCCTAGGGGCAATCAGCCCCAGCATTTT
>NA|TRBJ2-3|TRBV7-3|NA
CASRLTQTDTQYF
TGTGCCAGCAGGTTGACACAGACAGATACGCAGTATTTT
>TRBD2|TRBJ2-7|TRBV11-2|few
CASSFFGASGVSYEQYF
TGTGCCAGCAGCTTTTTCGGTGCTAGCGGGGTTTCCTACGAGCAGTACTTC
>NA|TRBJ2-3|TRBV7-2|NA
CASSLSGLDTDTQYF
TGTGCCAGCAGCTTATCGGGACTCGACACAGATACGCAGTATTTT
>NA|TRBJ2-3|TRBV5-1|few
CASTWERSTDTQYF
TGCGCCAGCACCTGGGAGCGTAGCACAGATACGCAGTATTTT
>NA|TRBJ2-7|TRBV20-1|few
CSARDGTSSSYEQYF
TGCAGTGCTAGAGATGGGACGAGTAGCAGCTACGAGCAGTACTTC
>NA|TRBJ1-2|TRBV5-4|once
CASSLPSFHYGYTF
TGTGCCAGCAGCTTGCCCTCCTTCCACTATGGCTACACCTTC
>NA|TRBJ1-1|TRBV19|NA
CASSNLGSETEAFF
TGTGCCAGTAGTAACCTGGGGTCCGAGACTGAAGCTTTCTTT
>TRBD2|TRBJ2-7|TRBV10-3|few
CAISQTPGGQYF
TGTGCCATCAGTCAGACTCCGGGAGGGCAGTACTTC
>NA|TRBJ2-6|TRBV5-6|NA
CASSSTRISGANVLTF
TGTGCCAGCAGCTCGACAAGGATCTCTGGGGCCAACGTCCTGACTTTC
>NA|TRBJ2-6|TRBV4-3|many
CASSQDPAAGANVLTF
TGCGCCAGCAGCCAAGATCCGGCAGCTGGGGCCAACGTCCTGACTTTC
>TRBD2|TRBJ2-3|TRBV5-1|few
CASSSGLAGDTDTQYF
TGCGCCAGCAGCTCCGGACTAGCGGGTGACACAGATACGCAGTATTTT
>TRBD1|TRBJ1-1|TRBV6-6|NA
CASSRTGGTTEAFF
TGTGCCAGCAGTCGGACAGGGGGAACCACTGAAGCTTTCTTT
>NA|TRBJ1-1|TRBV29-1|NA
CSVGKGSTEAFF
TGCAGCGTTGGAAAAGGTAGTACTGAAGCTTTCTTT
>NA|TRBJ2-7|TRBV6-6|NA
CATTVSSYEQYF
TGTGCCACGACCGTGAGCTCCTACGAGCAGTACTTC
>NA|TRBJ1-2|TRBV7-9|few
CASSSPEGRANYGYTF
TGTGCCAGCAGCTCCCCGGAGGGGAGGGCCAACTATGGCTACACCTTC
>TRBD2|TRBJ2-1|TRBV12-3/TRBV12-4|NA
CASSLGFAGGYNEQFF
TGTGCCAGCAGTTTAGGGTTCGCGGGGGGATACAATGAGCAGTTCTTC
>NA|TRBJ1-4|TRBV5-1|NA
CASSLGTLGTNEKLFF
TGCGCCAGCAGCTTGGGGACACTCGGAACTAATGAAAAACTGTTTTTT
>NA|TRBJ2-3|TRBV24-1|NA
CATSGSTDTQYF
TGTGCCACCAGCGGGAGCACAGATACGCAGTATTTT
>NA|TRBJ1-5|TRBV27|few
CASSQTVDLFGGNQPQHF
TGTGCCAGCAGTCAAACGGTCGACCTTTTTGGGGGCAATCAGCCCCAGCATTTT
>TRBD2|TRBJ2-7|TRBV3-1|NA
CASSQLSGGRSYEQYF
TGTGCCAGCAGCCAGCTAAGCGGGGGTCGATCCTACGAGCAGTACTTC
>NA|TRBJ1-5|TRBV12-3/TRBV12-4|few
CASSRNTLDQPQHF
TGTGCCAGCAGTCGAAATACCCTCGATCAGCCCCAGCATTTT
>TRBD1|TRBJ2-3|TRBV12-3/TRBV12-4|few
CASSPDRGGDTQYF
TGTGCCAGCAGCCCCGACAGGGGTGGAGATACGCAGTATTTT
>NA|TRBJ2-1|TRBV9|NA
CASSVSRTGFWDEQFF
TGTGCCAGCAGCGTCTCAAGGACGGGGTTTTGGGATGAGCAGTTCTTC
>NA|TRBJ2-2|TRBV6-2/TRBV6-3|few
CASSSPTSYTGELFF
TGTGCCAGCAGTTCCCCCACTAGCTACACCGGGGAGCTGTTTTTT
>NA|TRBJ1-4|TRBV6-5|few
CASSYSNRPTNEKLFF
TGTGCCAGCAGTTACTCGAACAGACCAACTAATGAAAAACTGTTTTTT
>TRBD2|TRBJ2-3|TRBV5-1|NA
CASSFGSGGYTDTQYF
TGCGCCAGCAGCTTCGGGAGCGGGGGTTACACAGATACGCAGTATTTT
>NA|TRBJ2-3|TRBV12-3/TRBV12-4|NA
CASTQYTDTQYF
TGTGCCAGCACCCAGTACACAGATACGCAGTATTTT
>TRBD1|TRBJ2-7|TRBV30|NA
CAWSGRQGISYEQYF
TGTGCCTGGAGCGGTCGACAGGGGATCTCCTACGAGCAGTACTTC
>NA|TRBJ2-7|TRBV3-1|few
CASSQGSYEQYF
TGTGCCAGCAGCCAAGGATCCTACGAGCAGTACTTC
>TRBD2|TRBJ2-5|TRBV7-9|NA
CASSSRSGGETQYF
TGTGCCAGCAGCTCGAGGAGCGGGGGAGAGACCCAGTACTTC
>NA|TRBJ2-1|TRBV12-3/TRBV12-4|NA
CASTRTREGEQFF
TGTGCCAGCACCCGAACCCGAGAGGGAGAGCAGTTCTTC
>NA|TRBJ2-7|TRBV9|NA
CASSQQGTQGEQYF
TGTGCCAGCAGTCAACAGGGTACCCAGGGAGAGCAGTACTTC
>NA|TRBJ1-6|TRBV7-6|few
CASSLVEDNQSPLHF
TGTGCCAGCAGCTTAGTCGAGGACAACCAATCACCCCTCCACTTT
>NA|TRBJ2-1|TRBV13|few
CASSSPGGGGPYNEQFF
TGTGCCAGCAGCTCCCCGGGGGGCGGGGGCCCGTACAATGAGCAGTTCTTC
>NA|TRBJ2-1|TRBV3-1|many
CASSQEELGIYNEQFF
TGTGCCAGCAGCCAGGAGGAGTTAGGGATTTACAATGAGCAGTTCTTC
>NA|TRBJ1-6|TRBV5-1|NA
CASSLRSGGVDSPLHF
TGCGCCAGCAGCTTGAGATCGGGGGGAGTGGATTCACCCCTCCACTTT
>TRBD1|TRBJ2-1|TRBV11-2|few
CASSPTGWVEQFF
TGTGCCAGCAGCCCGACAGGGTGGGTTGAGCAGTTCTTC
>TRBD2|TRBJ2-4|TRBV30|few
CAWSVVAGANDIQYF
TGTGCCTGGAGTGTAGTAGCGGGGGCCAATGACATTCAGTACTTC
>TRBD2|TRBJ2-5|TRBV7-2|few
CASSFDSSGEETQYF
TGTGCCAGCAGCTTTGACTCCAGCGGGGAAGAGACCCAGTACTTC
>TRBD1|TRBJ2-5|TRBV15|few
CATSDRERETQYF
TGTGCCACCAGCGACAGGGAGAGGGAGACCCAGTACTTC
>NA|TRBJ2-4|TRBV12-3/TRBV12-4|few
CASSLRGLAKNIQYF
TGTGCCAGCAGTTTGCGGGGACTGGCCAAAAACATTCAGTACTTC
>NA|TRBJ1-1|TRBV6-5|NA
CASEGREDTEAFF
TGTGCCAGCGAGGGTCGGGAGGACACTGAAGCTTTCTTT
>TRBD2|TRBJ2-1|TRBV19|NA
CASSGLAGVGEQFF
TGTGCCAGTAGCGGACTAGCGGGAGTAGGTGAGCAGTTCTTC
>TRBD2|TRBJ2-1|TRBV10-3|NA
CAISDGASGRAIGDEQFF
TGTGCCATCAGTGATGGGGCTAGCGGGAGGGCGATCGGTGATGAGCAGTTCTTC
>TRBD2|TRBJ2-3|TRBV5-1|once
CASSSPGLAGGGLTDTQYF
TGCGCCAGCAGCTCTCCGGGACTAGCGGGAGGGGGACTCACAGATACGCAGTATTTT